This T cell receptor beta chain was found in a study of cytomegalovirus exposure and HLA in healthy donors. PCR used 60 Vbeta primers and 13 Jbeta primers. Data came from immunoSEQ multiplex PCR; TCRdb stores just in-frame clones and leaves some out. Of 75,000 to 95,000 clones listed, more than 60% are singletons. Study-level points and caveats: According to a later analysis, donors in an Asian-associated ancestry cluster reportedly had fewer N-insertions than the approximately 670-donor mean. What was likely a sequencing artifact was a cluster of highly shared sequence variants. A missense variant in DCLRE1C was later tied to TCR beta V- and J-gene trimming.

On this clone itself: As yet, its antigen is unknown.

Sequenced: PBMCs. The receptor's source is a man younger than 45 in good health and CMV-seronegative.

The CDR3 DNA sequence: TGCGCCAGCAGCCAAGGGACTAGCGGGGGAGGCTCCTACGAGCAGTACTTC. Protein sequence: CASSQGTSGGGSYEQYF. The chain combines TRBV4-3 with TRBJ2-7; 13 nucleotides align to TRBD2. This CDR3 region has 17 residues. Germline values: CDR1 LGHNA, CDR2 YSLEER. V gave up 1 base and J gave up 0 bases; unmatched junction bases: 3.